This T cell receptor (beta chain) was found in a study of T cell responses to AZD1222 COVID-19 vaccine. Regarding this clone: No antigen is known for it.

The CDR3 sequence is 12 residues long. V lost 0 bases and J lost 2, with 3 bases in between. Germline CDR1 and CDR2: SGHTS and YDEGEE. Broader study findings: White British ancestry dominated among donors, who included more females, and clonal diversity was possibly underestimated. Vaccine-related CD4 TCRs covered spike, predominating at 160-218 and 743-854. Only a handful of AZD1222 recipients were seropositive at baseline. The peak T cell response came first, and repertoires were sampled only after it.

Sequencing used immunoSEQ multiplex PCR; TCRdb keeps in-frame clones, though not all of them. Of 100,000 to 150,000 clones in the sample, roughly 90% were seen once. The chain links TRBV5-8 to TRBJ2-7, with D unresolved. This TCR was recovered from an adult in good health. The source was peripheral blood, collected on day 0 of AZD1222 vaccination. In nucleotides, the CDR3 is TGTGCCAGCAGCTTGGCTGCCTACGAGCAGTACTTC. Translated: CASSLAAYEQYF.